Listed below are T cell receptor beta chains from one sample, sequenced in a study of cytomegalovirus exposure and HLA in healthy donors. Produced via immunoSEQ multiplex PCR; TCRdb's table is partial and in-frame only. The data hold tens of thousands of clones, with approximately 72% observed a single time. The sample taken for sequencing was PBMCs. The receptors shown here come from a woman aged 45-60 years in good health and CMV-seronegative. Each CDR3 is given with its conserved first and last residue. A D gene is named only where the DNA matches it firmly. Some rows mark clone size as missing; the rest say once, few, many or name a class of expanded clone.

clone_size: NA
v_call: TRBV9
cdr3_length: 14
d_call: NA
j_call: TRBJ2-7
cdr3_aa: CASSPPGGRAGQYF
cdr3_nt: TGTGCCAGCAGCCCCCCGGGGGGCCGCGCGGGGCAGTACTTC

clone_size: few
v_call: TRBV9
cdr3_length: 17
d_call: TRBD2
j_call: TRBJ2-1
cdr3_aa: CASSGLSLAGAYNEQFF
cdr3_nt: TGTGCCAGCAGCGGACTTTCTCTAGCGGGGGCCTACAATGAGCAGTTCTTC

clone_size: NA
v_call: TRBV5-4
cdr3_length: 15
d_call: NA
j_call: TRBJ1-4
cdr3_aa: CASSGEQADNEKLFF
cdr3_nt: TGTGCCAGCAGCGGCGAGCAGGCTGATAATGAAAAACTGTTTTTT

clone_size: few
v_call: TRBV6-1
cdr3_length: 15
d_call: TRBD1
j_call: TRBJ1-5
cdr3_aa: CASSGTRQGNQPQHF
cdr3_nt: TGTGCCAGCAGTGGCACCAGACAGGGTAATCAGCCCCAGCATTTT

clone_size: few
v_call: TRBV6-1
cdr3_length: 15
d_call: NA
j_call: TRBJ2-1
cdr3_aa: CASSEKGEGYNEQFF
cdr3_nt: TGTGCCAGCAGTGAAAAGGGGGAGGGGTACAATGAGCAGTTCTTC

clone_size: NA
v_call: TRBV28
cdr3_length: 13
d_call: TRBD1
j_call: TRBJ1-2
cdr3_aa: CATGDRDNYGYTF
cdr3_nt: TGTGCCACAGGGGACAGAGATAACTATGGCTACACCTTC

clone_size: few
v_call: TRBV4-1
cdr3_length: 15
d_call: NA
j_call: TRBJ2-5
cdr3_aa: CASSQAFRTAETQYF
cdr3_nt: TGCGCCAGCAGCCAAGCGTTTAGGACAGCAGAGACCCAGTACTTC

clone_size: NA
v_call: TRBV19
cdr3_length: 14
d_call: TRBD1
j_call: TRBJ2-7
cdr3_aa: CASSSRQGSYEQYF
cdr3_nt: TGTGCCAGTAGTTCAAGACAGGGGTCCTACGAGCAGTACTTC

clone_size: few
v_call: TRBV6-1
cdr3_length: 15
d_call: TRBD1
j_call: TRBJ2-6
cdr3_aa: CASDTGASGANVLTF
cdr3_nt: TGTGCCAGCGACACAGGGGCCTCTGGGGCCAACGTCCTGACTTTC

clone_size: once
v_call: TRBV29-1
cdr3_length: 15
d_call: NA
j_call: TRBJ2-5
cdr3_aa: CSVEFKGDVEETQYF
cdr3_nt: TGCAGCGTTGAATTTAAGGGAGACGTGGAAGAGACCCAGTACTTC

clone_size: NA
v_call: TRBV28
cdr3_length: 13
d_call: NA
j_call: TRBJ2-1
cdr3_aa: CASSTTASNEQFF
cdr3_nt: TGTGCCAGCAGTACAACCGCTAGCAATGAGCAGTTCTTC

clone_size: few
v_call: TRBV2
cdr3_length: 15
d_call: NA
j_call: TRBJ2-7
cdr3_aa: CASSPWNRISYEQYF
cdr3_nt: TGTGCCAGCAGTCCGTGGAACAGGATATCCTACGAGCAGTACTTC

clone_size: NA
v_call: TRBV28
cdr3_length: 11
d_call: NA
j_call: TRBJ2-7
cdr3_aa: CASSGGYEQYF
cdr3_nt: TGTGCCAGCAGTGGAGGCTACGAGCAGTACTTC

clone_size: NA
v_call: TRBV19
cdr3_length: 14
d_call: TRBD1
j_call: TRBJ1-5
cdr3_aa: CASSVTGGNQPQHF
cdr3_nt: TGTGCCAGTAGTGTTACAGGGGGGAATCAGCCCCAGCATTTT

clone_size: NA
v_call: TRBV19
cdr3_length: 18
d_call: NA
j_call: TRBJ2-6
cdr3_aa: CASSPRTVTYSGANVLTF
cdr3_nt: TGTGCCAGTAGTCCCCGGACAGTGACGTACTCTGGGGCCAACGTCCTGACTTTC

clone_size: NA
v_call: TRBV7-2
cdr3_length: 13
d_call: NA
j_call: TRBJ1-4
cdr3_aa: CASSPSRNEKLFF
cdr3_nt: TGTGCCAGCAGCCCGTCTCGGAATGAAAAACTGTTTTTT

clone_size: few
v_call: TRBV18
cdr3_length: 13
d_call: NA
j_call: TRBJ1-1
cdr3_aa: CASSRGRDTEAFF
cdr3_nt: TGTGCCAGCTCCCGGGGTAGGGACACTGAAGCTTTCTTT

clone_size: once
v_call: TRBV7-8
cdr3_length: 16
d_call: NA
j_call: TRBJ1-5
cdr3_aa: CASSLRGGVVIQPQHF
cdr3_nt: TGTGCCAGCAGCCTCCGAGGCGGGGTCGTCATTCAGCCCCAGCATTTT

clone_size: NA
v_call: TRBV7-2
cdr3_length: 11
d_call: NA
j_call: TRBJ2-5
cdr3_aa: CASSLLETQYF
cdr3_nt: TGTGCCAGCAGCCTCCTAGAGACCCAGTACTTC

clone_size: NA
v_call: TRBV7-2
cdr3_length: 13
d_call: NA
j_call: TRBJ1-2
cdr3_aa: CASSVDQGFGYTF
cdr3_nt: TGTGCCAGCAGCGTAGATCAGGGTTTCGGCTACACCTTC

clone_size: once
v_call: TRBV28
cdr3_length: 15
d_call: TRBD2
j_call: TRBJ2-2
cdr3_aa: CASTPAGGSTGELFF
cdr3_nt: TGTGCCAGCACCCCGGCGGGGGGCAGCACCGGGGAGCTGTTTTTT

clone_size: NA
v_call: TRBV5-4
cdr3_length: 15
d_call: NA
j_call: TRBJ2-3
cdr3_aa: CASSLRDLGGDTQYF
cdr3_nt: TGTGCCAGCAGCTTGAGGGATCTCGGGGGAGATACGCAGTATTTT

clone_size: NA
v_call: TRBV6-1
cdr3_length: 13
d_call: NA
j_call: TRBJ2-2
cdr3_aa: CASEETNTGELFF
cdr3_nt: TGTGCCAGCGAAGAGACGAACACCGGGGAGCTGTTTTTT

clone_size: NA
v_call: TRBV7-2
cdr3_length: 15
d_call: TRBD2
j_call: TRBJ2-3
cdr3_aa: CASSPGGGGSDTQYF
cdr3_nt: TGTGCCAGCAGCCCTGGGGGCGGGGGGTCAGATACGCAGTATTTT

clone_size: few
v_call: TRBV7-9
cdr3_length: 14
d_call: NA
j_call: TRBJ2-7
cdr3_aa: CASSPPERNYEQYF
cdr3_nt: TGTGCCAGCAGCCCTCCGGAGCGGAACTACGAGCAGTACTTC

clone_size: once
v_call: TRBV10-3
cdr3_length: 11
d_call: NA
j_call: TRBJ2-1
cdr3_aa: CATFGDNEQFF
cdr3_nt: TGTGCCACGTTCGGGGACAATGAGCAGTTCTTC

clone_size: NA
v_call: TRBV5-1
cdr3_length: 14
d_call: TRBD1
j_call: TRBJ1-1
cdr3_aa: CASSPGTGNTEAFF
cdr3_nt: TGCGCCAGCAGCCCCGGGACAGGGAACACTGAAGCTTTCTTT

clone_size: many
v_call: TRBV5-1
cdr3_length: 15
d_call: NA
j_call: TRBJ2-7
cdr3_aa: CASSLGPGGIYEQYF
cdr3_nt: TGCGCCAGCAGCTTGGGTCCAGGCGGGATCTACGAGCAGTACTTC

clone_size: few
v_call: TRBV5-1
cdr3_length: 13
d_call: NA
j_call: TRBJ2-1
cdr3_aa: CASSLNQGREQFF
cdr3_nt: TGCGCCAGCAGCTTAAACCAGGGCAGGGAGCAGTTCTTC

clone_size: NA
v_call: TRBV5-1
cdr3_length: 13
d_call: NA
j_call: TRBJ1-2
cdr3_aa: CASSQDINYGYTF
cdr3_nt: TGCGCCAGCAGCCAGGACATTAACTATGGCTACACCTTC

clone_size: NA
v_call: TRBV27
cdr3_length: 16
d_call: TRBD1
j_call: TRBJ2-2
cdr3_aa: CASSLSDRGLTGELFF
cdr3_nt: TGTGCCAGCAGTTTAAGTGACAGGGGGCTCACCGGGGAGCTGTTTTTT